In its sample, the clone carrying this T cell receptor (beta chain) was seen a few times. Amplified TCR beta CDR3 regions came from RNA transcripts. Initially, a first-round RT-PCR of the TCR CDR3 employed the HTBI primer set. From the multiplex PCR reads, TCRdb called clonotypes with MiXCR, one entry per CDR3 protein. Of roughly 500,000 distinct CDR3 sequences detected, 35% to 50% appear once; the ten largest clones hold around two fifths. The sample belongs to a study of T cells in Graves' hyperthyroidism and ophthalmopathy. Germline lookup yields CDR1 SQVTM and CDR2 ANQGSEA. V shed 3 bases, J shed 5 bases, and the junction held 1 base outside the gene matches. This CDR3 region has 13 residues.

The rearrangement uses TRBV29-1 and TRBJ1-1; 12 positions match TRBD1. The source is an adult woman with Graves' disease, either hyperthyroidism or ophthalmopathy (not recorded which). Sequenced sample: peripheral blood or thyroid tissue (not recorded which). In DNA, the CDR3 is TGCAGCGTTGAGGGACAGGGGGCGACTGAAGCTTTCTTT. Translating gives CSVEGQGATEAFF.